One and the same sample provided the 32 T cell receptor beta chains below, sequenced in a study of T cell repertoires in cytomegalovirus infection. TCRdb used MiXCR to reprocess the reads, holding one entry per CDR3 protein. The table shows under 300,000 distinct CDR3 sequences, with about 17% occurring only once. Sequenced input: CD8+ T cells from PBMCs. These receptors were collected from a human donor in good health (CMV status not recorded). Some clones in this sample may be carry-over from other donors' samples.

The V call is TRBV4-1, the J call TRBJ2-1; 9 nucleotides match TRBD1. The CDR3 has 14 amino acids. The V segment lost 4 bases and the J segment 5 bases; nucleotides outside the gene matches: 3. Germline loops: CDR1 MGHRA, CDR2 YSYEKL. The CDR3 DNA reads as TGCGCCAGCAGCCGGACAGGGGAGCACAATGAGCAGTTCTTC. This translates into CASSRTGEHNEQFF.

As regards this clonotype: A much bigger clone sits one base away, suggesting this may be a read error. This sequence joins TRBV7-6 and TRBJ1-1; D is ambiguous. From germline, CDR1 is SGHVS and CDR2 FNYEAQ. The CDR3 loop spans 13 amino acids. DNA of the CDR3: TGTACCAGCAGCTTACATAGGAACACTGAAGCTTTCTTT. Its protein product is CTSSLHRNTEAFF.

This clonotype was recorded a few times. The chain joins TRBV4-1 to TRBJ2-7; 10 bases line up with TRBD1. V lost 4 bases and J lost 2; bases outside the gene matches: 8. CDR3 length: 16 residues. The germline V gene encodes CDR1 MGHRA and CDR2 YSYEKL. CDR3 loop: CASSPGRDRGAYEQYF. The CDR3 bases are TGCGCCAGCAGCCCAGGACGGGACAGGGGTGCCTACGAGCAGTACTTC.

The sample holds many counts of this clonotype. V is TRBV12-3 or TRBV12-4 and J is TRBJ2-7, with D unclear. V dropped 4 bases and J dropped 2 bases, with 18 bases sitting between them. The CDR3 extends over 16 amino acids. The CDR3 region has the DNA TGTGCCAGCAGTTCTATATCCGGTGAGGCTACCTACGAGCAGTACTTC. Encoded protein: CASSSISGEATYEQYF.

This chain links TRBV5-6 with TRBJ1-5; tentatively, D is TRBD1 (6 bases). CDR3 size: 15 residues. V dropped 4 bases and J dropped 0 bases, with 11 bases sitting between them. The germline V gene encodes CDR1 SGHDT and CDR2 YYEEEE. In DNA, the CDR3 is TGTGCCAGCAGCGGGCGGACAGATAGCAATCAGCCCCAGCATTTT. Its translation: CASSGRTDSNQPQHF.

The chain carries TRBV13 and TRBJ1-1; D possibly corresponds to TRBD1 (5 bases). The CDR3 is 17 amino acids. Looked up from germline, CDR1 is PRHDT and CDR2 is FYEKMQ (reference sequence). The V end was cut by 5 bases, the J end by 5 bases, with 24 bases between. The CDR3 protein is CASSTFDNAPGGTEAFF. CDR3 DNA sequence: TGTGCCAGCAGCACCTTTGACAACGCACCCGGGGGAACTGAAGCTTTCTTT.

The chain employs TRBV6-2 or TRBV6-3 and TRBJ2-3; D is ambiguous. CDR3 length equals 14 residues. Trimming removed 4 bases from V and 9 bases from J, with 17 bases in between. Looked up from germline, CDR1 is MNHEY and CDR2 is SVGEGT. Written as DNA, the CDR3 is TGTGCCAGCAGTTCCGCGTCTTCCCTGACCACGCAGTATTTT. Its protein product is CASSSASSLTTQYF.

This rearrangement joins TRBV27 to TRBJ1-1; D not resolved. Germline-derived CDR1 and CDR2 are MNHEY and SMNVEV (reference sequence). The CDR3 totals 13 residues. The germline V and J ends were trimmed by 5 bases and 0 bases, with 7 bases remaining between them. CDR3 loop: CASSELVNTEAFF. DNA of the CDR3: TGTGCCAGCAGTGAACTTGTGAACACTGAAGCTTTCTTT.

V gene TRBV4-3 combines with J gene TRBJ1-6, with 12 positions matching TRBD1. Trimming removed 0 bases from V and 10 bases from J; junction bases left unmatched: 4. This CDR3 is built from 16 residues. Germline CDR1 is LGHNA and CDR2 is YSLEER. The DNA for the CDR3 is TGCGCCAGCAGCCAAGATGAGGGGACAGGGGGCTCACCCCTCCACTTT. This translates into CASSQDEGTGGSPLHF.

This sequence joins TRBV6-2 or TRBV6-3 and TRBJ2-2; TRBD2 matches at 8 bases. The V and J ends lost 4 bases and 3 bases, in that order; junction bases with no gene match: 10. From germline, CDR1 is MNHEY and CDR2 SVGEGT. This CDR3 is built from 17 residues. CDR3 bases: TGTGCCAGCAGTTCCGACGCGGGGGGCGCGGACACCGGGGAGCTGTTTTTT. Its protein is CASSSDAGGADTGELFF.

This clonotype was seen many times. The chain couples TRBV7-2 to TRBJ1-1; D is undetermined. The CDR3 extends over 18 amino acids. Germline CDR1 reads SGHTA; CDR2 reads FQGNSA. The V and J ends lost 5 bases and 1 base respectively, with 23 bases between them. This CDR3 is CASSRGGPGVMTNTEAFF. The CDR3 region has the DNA TGTGCCAGCAGCAGAGGTGGGCCGGGTGTTATGACGAACACTGAAGCTTTCTTT.

The sample holds many counts of this clonotype. The chain has TRBV5-1 and TRBJ2-7; 10 bases are shared with TRBD2. The germline V gene has CDR1 SGHRS and CDR2 YFSETQ. Losses at the gene ends were 4 bases for V and 7 bases for J; bases not matched to a gene: 14. CDR3 length: 16 residues. The CDR3 DNA reads as TGCGCCAGCAGCGAAGTACCCAGCGGGGGGGCGTGGGAGCAGTACTTC. This translates into CASSEVPSGGAWEQYF.

This sequence joins TRBV7-6 and TRBJ1-6; D uncertain. There are 16 residues in the CDR3. Trimming took 5 bases from V and 3 from J, leaving 14 bases between them. Germline values: CDR1 SGHVS, CDR2 FNYEAQ. CDR3 DNA: TGTGCCAGCAGCCCCACTCCGGGAGTCTATAATTCACCCCTCCACTTT. Encoded protein: CASSPTPGVYNSPLHF.

This clonotype was counted a single time. This may be a read error: a much more frequent sequence differs by one nucleotide. The V call is TRBV7-2, the J call TRBJ2-3; D is possibly TRBD2 (6 bases). Trimming pared 5 bases from V and 5 bases from J, leaving 20 bases between. Looked up from germline, CDR1 is SGHTA and CDR2 is FQGNSA. This CDR3 comprises 16 residues. Written as DNA, the CDR3 is TGTGCCAGCAGCCCCAAGGAGCGCGGGGTGAAAGATACGCAGTATTTT. Protein: CASSPKERGVKDTQYF.

V gene TRBV15 combines with J gene TRBJ2-7; no clear D. Germline values: CDR1 LNHNV, CDR2 YYDKDF (reference sequence). The ends were cut back, 8 bases at V and 4 bases at J, with 15 bases in the middle. This CDR3 spans 13 amino acids. CDR3 sequence: CATQDPAVYEQYF. The CDR3 nucleotides read TGTGCCACCCAGGACCCGGCGGTATACGAGCAGTACTTC.

This chain joins TRBV28 and TRBJ1-1; 12 bases line up with TRBD1. V gave up 6 bases and J gave up 11 bases; unmatched junction bases: 10. Germline CDR1 and CDR2: MDHEN and SYDVKM. This CDR3 has 14 residues. The CDR3 loop is CASRGTGGSLMAFF. In nucleotides, the CDR3 is TGTGCCAGCAGGGGGACAGGGGGCTCTTTAATGGCTTTCTTT.

This clonotype was recorded many times. This CDR3 reads CSARGGKGDNSPLHF. The CDR3, as DNA: TGCAGTGCCCGGGGGGGGAAGGGAGATAATTCACCCCTCCACTTT. This chain links TRBV20-1 with TRBJ1-6; possible D gene TRBD1, 5 bases. The CDR3 runs 15 residues. Looked up from germline, CDR1 is DFQATT and CDR2 is SNEGSKA (reference sequence). Between the trimmed V and J ends, which lost 6 bases and 5 bases, there was a span of 17 bases.

This clonotype was counted a few times. The chain has TRBV12-3 or TRBV12-4 and TRBJ1-6; D is unclear. V was clipped by 0 bases and J by 10 bases, with 13 bases between them. The length of the CDR3 is 15 residues. The CDR3 region is CASSLAPGAESPLHF. The CDR3 DNA reads TGTGCCAGCAGTTTAGCGCCGGGAGCAGAGTCACCCCTCCACTTT.

The chain links TRBV19 to TRBJ2-7; weak D call: TRBD2 (6 bases). The germline V gene has CDR1 LNHDA and CDR2 SQIVND (reference sequence). The CDR3 is made up of 13 amino acids. V was cut by 3 bases and J by 4 bases, with 10 bases left in between. The CDR3 DNA reads as TGTGCCAGTAGTATCGGAGGGACTTACGAGCAGTACTTC. As protein: CASSIGGTYEQYF.

This clonotype was counted many times. The V call is TRBV7-2, the J call TRBJ2-7; tentative D call: TRBD1 (6 bases). The CDR3 is 16 residues long. Germline V gene lookup returns CDR1 SGHTA and CDR2 FQGNSA. The V gene lost 3 bases and the J gene lost 5 bases, with 20 bases spanning the gap. The CDR3 coding sequence is TGTGCCAGCAGCTTTCCTGAGGGGACAAGTAATAACGAGCAGTACTTC. Protein sequence: CASSFPEGTSNNEQYF.

This chain joins TRBV20-1 and TRBJ1-1; the D gene is possibly TRBD1 (5 bases). There are 12 residues in the CDR3. Trimming took off 0 bases at V and 8 bases at J, with 10 bases between the two ends. CDR1 is DFQATT and CDR2 is SNEGSKA in the germline V gene (reference sequence). As DNA, the CDR3 is TGCAGTGCTAGAGAGGGGCTGGTAGAAGCTTTCTTT. This translates into CSAREGLVEAFF.

In this sample, this clonotype turned up many times. The chain recombines TRBV7-3 with TRBJ1-2, with 7 positions matching TRBD1. V was pared by 5 bases and J by 8 bases, with 11 bases of the junction left unmatched. The V gene's germline CDR1 is SGHTA and CDR2 FQGTGA. This CDR3 comprises 14 residues. This CDR3 is CASSPITGVGGYTF. The CDR3 DNA reads TGTGCCAGCAGCCCAATTACAGGGGTCGGCGGCTACACCTTC.

This clonotype was counted between two and nine times. The gene calls are TRBV5-6 and TRBJ1-5; D is unclear. The CDR3 is 14 residues long. Germline CDR1 SGHDT, CDR2 YYEEEE. The V end was cut by 5 bases, the J end by 2 bases, with 11 bases between. The CDR3 is CASSAGSRNQPQHF. In nucleotides, the CDR3 is TGTGCCAGCAGTGCCGGGTCACGCAATCAGCCCCAGCATTTT. The full variable domain, in which reference TRBV5-6 and TRBJ1-5 provide the parts outside the CDR3, is DAGVTQSPTHLIKTRGQQVTLRCSPKSGHDTVSWYQQALGQGPQFIFQYYEEEERQRGNFPDRFSGHQFPNYSSELNVNALLLGDSALYLCASSAGSRNQPQHFGDGTRLSIL.

The CDR3 DNA sequence: TGTGCCAGCAGTTACTTGGCAGGGCCGAACACCGGGGAGCTGTTTTTT. Protein: CASSYLAGPNTGELFF. This sequence joins TRBV6-6 and TRBJ2-2, with a weak D call TRBD1 (5 bases). The ends were cut back, 1 base at V and 0 bases at J, with 9 bases in the middle. This CDR3 is built from 16 residues. The germline CDR1 and CDR2 sequences are MNHNY and SVGAGI (reference sequence).

At least ten counts were recorded for this clonotype. This rearrangement joins TRBV6-5 to TRBJ1-1, with D possibly TRBD1 on 5 matching bases. CDR1 is MNHEY, CDR2 SVGAGI, per germline. The CDR3 is made up of 17 amino acids. Trimming pared 6 bases from V and 2 bases from J, leaving 22 bases between. The CDR3 protein is CASRPEWLRGGNTEAFF. The DNA for the CDR3 is TGTGCCAGCAGACCCGAGTGGTTACGGGGGGGTAACACTGAAGCTTTCTTT.

As regards this clonotype: Possible read error: a much larger clone is one base away. The chain recombines TRBV7-3 with TRBJ2-7, with D perhaps TRBD1 (6 bases). The CDR3 spans 15 residues. In germline, CDR1 is SGHTA, CDR2 FQGTGA. The CDR3 DNA sequence: TGTGCCAGCAGCTTAACCGCCGGACAGACCTACGAGCAGTGCTTC. This gives the protein CASSLTAGQTYEQCF.

This clonotype was counted a few times. V gene TRBV28 combines with J gene TRBJ2-7, with D maybe TRBD1 (6 bases). Per the germline V gene, CDR1 is MDHEN and CDR2 is SYDVKM. V was shortened by 7 bases and J by 0 bases, with 13 bases between the two germline ends. The CDR3 consists of 14 residues. Written as DNA, the CDR3 is TGTGCCAGCAAACCAGCGGACAGCTCCTACGAGCAGTACTTC. Translated: CASKPADSSYEQYF.

The sample holds a few counts of this clonotype. The rearrangement joins TRBV6-2 or TRBV6-3 to TRBJ2-7; D is undetermined. The CDR3 length is 15 residues. With 0 bases removed from V and 6 bases from J, the gap between germline ends came to 15 bases. CDR1 and CDR2 from the germline V gene are MNHEY and SVGEGT. The CDR3: CASSYSDRPLGEQYF. The CDR3 DNA sequence: TGTGCCAGCAGTTACTCCGATCGACCCCTTGGCGAGCAGTACTTC.

The rearrangement joins TRBV13 to TRBJ2-7, with D maybe TRBD1 (6 bases). V lost 4 bases and J lost 3, with 13 bases in between. The CDR3 has 14 amino acids. The germline V gene has CDR1 PRHDT and CDR2 FYEKMQ (reference sequence). CDR3 nucleotides: TGTGCCAGCAGCTACGGCAGGGGCAACTACGAGCAGTACTTC. Its translation is CASSYGRGNYEQYF.

The CDR3 spells CASSNRGLEKLFF. CDR3 sequence (DNA): TGTGCCAGCAGCAACAGGGGATTAGAAAAACTGTTTTTT. The genes are TRBV5-4 and TRBJ1-4, with 7 bases lining up with TRBD1. CDR3 length equals 13 residues. Germline V gene data show CDR1 as SGHNT and CDR2 as YYREEE (reference sequence). The junction had 5 bases not matched to a gene; V was cut back by 4 bases and J by 8 bases.

This clonotype was picked up a small number of times. The gene calls are TRBV11-2 and TRBJ2-1; TRBD1 agrees at 9 bases. Germline CDR1 reads SGHAT; CDR2 reads FQNNGV. This CDR3 comprises 14 residues. The J segment lost 8 bases and the V segment lost 4 bases, leaving 6 bases of the junction unmatched. The CDR3 DNA follows: TGTGCCAGCAGCTCCACAGGGGGCCCCCATGAGCAGTTCTTC. Translated, it gives CASSSTGGPHEQFF.

This clonotype showed up many times. The rearrangement joins TRBV7-9 to TRBJ1-2; unclear D gene. CDR3 length equals 14 residues. Germline CDR1 and CDR2: SEHNR and FQNEAQ (reference sequence). V gave up 5 bases and J gave up 4 bases, with 14 bases separating them. The DNA for the CDR3 is TGTGCCAGCAGCGGACGCGACGGAATCTATGGCTACACCTTC. Amino acids: CASSGRDGIYGYTF. Together with reference TRBV7-9 and TRBJ1-2, the CDR3 gives the full variable domain: DTGVSQNPRHKITKRGQNVTFRCDPISEHNRLYWYRQTLGQGPEFLTYFQNEAQLEKSRLLSDRFSAERPKGSFSTLEIQRTEQGDSAMYLCASSGRDGIYGYTFGSGTRLTVV.